The 14 T cell receptor beta chains in this list originate from one sample, sequenced in a study of blood T cell repertoires in COVID-19 (dated by TCRdb to 2018 to 2021). Library creation used the immunoSEQ multiplex PCR assay. TCRdb took over this immuneACCESS table, retaining in-frame rearrangements with V and J assigned. Such tables are incomplete; in checked studies, under half of the missing clones stem from an unresolved V gene, and the remainder is unexplained. The sample has roughly 81,000 clones on record, more than 75% of them singletons. The ten largest account for around 5.2% of the sample. The sample comprised peripheral blood. These receptors were collected from a man in his forties with acute or convalescent COVID-19.

The gene calls are TRBV19 and TRBJ1-1; unclear D gene. The CDR3 runs 15 residues. From germline, CDR1 is LNHDA and CDR2 SQIVND (reference sequence). The ends were cut back, 9 bases at V and 4 bases at J, with 21 bases in the middle. The CDR3 coding sequence is TGTGCCAGCGTTAACTGGGCAGCGGCAACCACTGAAGCTTTCTTT. This sequence encodes CASVNWAAATTEAFF.

The V and J genes are TRBV5-8 and TRBJ1-1, with D perhaps TRBD1 (5 bases). Germline V gene lookup returns CDR1 SGHTS and CDR2 YDEGEE. There are 18 residues in the CDR3. Trimming pared 1 base from V and 4 bases from J, leaving 23 bases between. This chain's CDR3 is CASSLFGGRGSFSTEAFF. The CDR3, as DNA: TGTGCCAGCAGCTTGTTCGGAGGGAGGGGTTCTTTCAGCACTGAAGCTTTCTTT. The full variable domain, completed using reference TRBV5-8 and TRBJ1-1, is EAGVTQSPTHLIKTRGQQATLRCSPISGHTSVYWYQQALGLGLQFLLWYDEGEERNRGNFPPRFSGRQFPNYSSELNVNALELEDSALYLCASSLFGGRGSFSTEAFFGQGTRLTVV.

The chain joins TRBV11-1 to TRBJ2-4; TRBD1 aligns across 7 bases. V lost 4 bases to trimming and J lost 6 bases; unmatched junction nucleotides: 9. Germline CDR1 SGHAT, CDR2 FQDESV (reference sequence). The CDR3 extends over 15 amino acids. CDR3 amino acids: CASSSTRDSRNIQYF. The CDR3 DNA sequence: TGTGCCAGCAGCTCCACCCGGGACAGCAGAAACATTCAGTACTTC. The full variable domain, completed using reference TRBV11-1 and TRBJ2-4, is EAEVAQSPRYKITEKSQAVAFWCDPISGHATLYWYRQILGQGPELLVQFQDESVVDDSQLPKDRFSAERLKGVDSTLKIQPAELGDSAMYLCASSSTRDSRNIQYFGAGTRLSVL.

The chain uses TRBV6-5 and TRBJ2-7; perhaps TRBD1 as D (5 bases). Germline loops: CDR1 MNHEY, CDR2 SVGAGI. The CDR3 length is 14 residues. Deletions cut 6 bases from V and 0 bases from J, with 12 bases between. The CDR3 region has the DNA TGTGCCAGCAGCCTCGGACATTCCTCCTACGAGCAGTACTTC. Translation: CASSLGHSSYEQYF.

V is TRBV7-9 and J is TRBJ2-3, with 16 positions matching TRBD2. Germline lookup yields CDR1 SEHNR and CDR2 FQNEAQ (reference sequence). V trimming: 4 bases; J trimming: 5 bases; junction bases outside the gene matches: 9. The CDR3 is 18 amino acids. CDR3 nucleotide sequence: TGTGCCAGCAGCTCCGGGACTAGCGGGAGGGCCTCGGGAGATACGCAGTATTTT. This translates into CASSSGTSGRASGDTQYF.

The V call is TRBV27, the J call TRBJ1-5; D remains unclear. The CDR3 spans 14 residues. CDR1 MNHEY and CDR2 SMNVEV come from the germline V gene (reference sequence). Trimming removed 4 bases at V and 3 bases at J, with 10 bases between. The CDR3 DNA follows: TGTGCCAGCAGTTCCCACAGTAACAATCAGCCCCAGCATTTT. It yields the protein CASSSHSNNQPQHF.

The chain carries TRBV2 and TRBJ2-7; tentatively, D is TRBD2 (6 bases). The CDR3 length is 13 residues. CDR1 and CDR2 from the germline V gene are SNHLY and FYNNEI. V was shortened by 6 bases and J by 3 bases, with 12 bases between the two germline ends. Here the CDR3 reads CASRRDSHYEQYF. As DNA, the CDR3 is TGTGCCAGCAGGCGGGACTCCCACTACGAGCAGTACTTC. The full variable domain, with the rest looked up from reference TRBV2 and TRBJ2-7, is EPEVTQTPSHQVTQMGQEVILRCVPISNHLYFYWYRQILGQKVEFLVSFYNNEISEKSEIFDDQFSVERPDGSNFTLKIRSTKLEDSAMYFCASRRDSHYEQYFGPGTRLTVT.

This sequence joins TRBV13 and TRBJ2-4, with 7 bases identical to TRBD1. The J segment lost 3 bases and the V segment lost 3 bases, leaving 14 bases of the junction unmatched. Germline V lookup: CDR1 PRHDT, CDR2 FYEKMQ (reference sequence). The CDR3 is 18 residues long. The DNA of the CDR3 is TGTGCCAGCAGCTTCTGGGCTATCAGGACAGGAAACAAAAACATTCAGTACTTC. Amino acids: CASSFWAIRTGNKNIQYF.

This clone was counted once. The chain is built from TRBV5-1 and TRBJ2-2; 8 nucleotides align to TRBD1. The CDR3 length is 16 residues. V shed 1 base and J 4 bases; nucleotides not matched to a gene: 6. Germline V gives CDR1 SGHRS, CDR2 YFSETQ. CDR3 region: CASSLYQGAGTGELFF. The DNA of the CDR3 is TGCGCCAGCAGCTTGTATCAGGGGGCGGGCACCGGGGAGCTGTTTTTT.

The rearrangement links TRBV2 to TRBJ1-5; perhaps TRBD1 as D (6 bases). The CDR3 runs to 15 residues. V lost 7 bases, J lost 7 bases, and 20 bases lay in between. Germline CDR1 is SNHLY and CDR2 is FYNNEI. CDR3 loop: CASKIQTGLVQPQHF. DNA for the CDR3: TGTGCCAGCAAAATCCAAACAGGGCTTGTACAGCCCCAGCATTTT.

The rearrangement links TRBV11-3 to TRBJ2-1, with a tentative D call TRBD2 (6 bases). This CDR3 is 15 amino acids long. With 6 bases removed from V and 0 bases from J, the gap between germline ends came to 12 bases. Germline values: CDR1 SGHNT, CDR2 YENEEA. CDR3: CASSPGTGSYNEQFF. As DNA, the CDR3 is TGTGCCAGCAGTCCCGGGACTGGCTCCTACAATGAGCAGTTCTTC.

The chain employs TRBV19 and TRBJ2-1, with 8 bases lining up with TRBD2. The CDR3 is 16 residues long. Germline V gives CDR1 LNHDA, CDR2 SQIVND (reference sequence). V was pared by 4 bases and J by 7 bases, with 12 bases of the junction left unmatched. CDR3 loop: CASSNLAGPPGNEQFF. The DNA for the CDR3 is TGTGCCAGTAGTAATTTAGCGGGACCCCCCGGGAATGAGCAGTTCTTC.

V is TRBV19 and J is TRBJ2-2; a weak D match, TRBD2 (7 bases). CDR1 LNHDA and CDR2 SQIVND come from the germline V gene (reference sequence). This CDR3 spans 18 amino acids. V dropped 7 bases and J dropped 4 bases, with 25 bases sitting between them. The CDR3 protein is CASKSKMEFRGATGELFF. In nucleotides, the CDR3 is TGTGCCAGTAAATCGAAAATGGAGTTTCGGGGGGCCACCGGGGAGCTGTTTTTT.

On this clone: The sample carries other DNA sequences with the same CDR3. The rearrangement joins TRBV5-1 to TRBJ1-1, with D unresolved. V was cut by 0 bases and J by 1 base, with 7 bases left in between. Germline lookup yields CDR1 SGHRS and CDR2 YFSETQ. There are 14 residues in the CDR3. The CDR3, as DNA: TGCGCCAGCAGCTTGGCCGGCGGGAACACTGAAGCTTTCTTT. It encodes CASSLAGGNTEAFF.